The sample holds a few counts of the clone carrying this T cell receptor (beta chain). This entry belongs to a study of cytomegalovirus exposure and HLA in healthy donors. PCR involved 60 Vbeta and 13 Jbeta primers. Measured with immunoSEQ multiplex PCR; TCRdb has only the in-frame clones, and not every one. The sample has under 150,000 clones, approximately 80% seen once. The length of the CDR3 is 16 residues. Germline V gene data show CDR1 as GTSNPN and CDR2 as SVGIG (reference sequence). Trimming took 1 base from V and 8 from J; bases not matched to a gene: 16. Material for sequencing was PBMCs. The J gene is TRBJ1-2, the V gene TRBV30, with 7 positions matching TRBD1. This receptor was taken from a woman in her twenties or thirties in good health and CMV-seropositive. The CDR3 DNA is TGTGCCTGGAGTGATTTACATCCCGGGACAGTGTCCGGCTACACCTTC. Protein: CAWSDLHPGTVSGYTF.